The sequence of this T cell receptor (beta chain) was determined in a study of cytomegalovirus exposure and HLA in healthy donors. This PCR relied on a set of 60 Vbeta primers and 13 Jbeta primers. The table came from immunoSEQ multiplex PCR; TCRdb's copy has only in-frame clones and leaves some out. The table includes 200,000 to 250,000 clones, approximately 88% detected once. Between the trimmed V and J ends, which lost 8 bases and 2 bases, there was a span of 10 bases. CDR3 length: 12 residues. CDR1 is MNHNS, CDR2 SASEGT, per germline. Source material: PBMCs. This TCR was recovered from a boy between 2 and 15 years old in good health and CMV-seronegative. The chain has TRBV6-1 and TRBJ2-7; the D gene is possibly TRBD1 (5 bases). CDR3 protein: CASLQGPYEQYF. The CDR3 nucleotides are TGTGCCAGCCTTCAGGGTCCCTACGAGCAGTACTTC.